This paragraph reports one T cell receptor beta chain. Clones were sequenced by immunoSEQ multiplex PCR, and TCRdb holds only the in-frame ones, with some missing. The sample lists 100,000 to 150,000 clones, 86% seen once, with roughly 2.6% in the top ten. There are 11 residues in the CDR3. Germline V lookup: CDR1 MNHNS, CDR2 SASEGT. The V and J ends lost 4 bases and 5 bases respectively, with 5 bases between them. The entry originates in a study of PD-L1 blockade in urothelial cancer. The time point here: peripheral blood 6 weeks after treatment start. This sample comprised PBMCs, obtained around atezolizumab (anti-PD-L1) treatment. The chain couples TRBV6-1 to TRBJ1-2; D remains unclear. The clonotype was recovered from a man aged 45-60 years with urothelial cancer. For the CDR3, the DNA is TGTGCCAGCAGTGCGTATTATGGCTACACCTTC. Its protein product is CASSAYYGYTF.